This T cell receptor beta chain appears in the sequencing data of a study of cytomegalovirus exposure and HLA in healthy donors. The overall study: Clustering assigned 70% to 90% of the approximately 400 genotyped donors to the Caucasian-associated ancestry cluster.

Study-wide points: According to a later analysis, donors in an Asian-associated ancestry cluster reportedly had fewer N-insertions than the roughly 670-donor mean. There were a few CMV-associated chains whose specificity for CMV antigens was confirmed in vitro. Relative to equally common others, HLA-associated TCR beta chains showed greater clonal expansion in a later analysis.

The PCR employed 60 Vbeta primers together with 13 Jbeta primers. Repertoires were generated with immunoSEQ multiplex PCR, while TCRdb's copy carries only in-frame clones and drops some. Among 150,000 to 180,000 clones listed, around 79% were seen once. This clone came up once. Its matching antigen is unknown. Trimming cost V 2 bases and J 8 bases; bases outside gene matches: 7. Germline CDR1 SGHTA, CDR2 FQGNSA. The CDR3 covers 16 residues. Source material: PBMCs. This rearrangement joins TRBV7-2 to TRBJ2-5; 14 bases agree with TRBD2. The TCR comes from a man aged 25 to 45 in good health and CMV-seropositive. CDR3 sequence (DNA): TGTGCCAGCAGCTTACGGACTAGCGGGGGGCTGGGAACCCAGTACTTC. Translated, it gives CASSLRTSGGLGTQYF.